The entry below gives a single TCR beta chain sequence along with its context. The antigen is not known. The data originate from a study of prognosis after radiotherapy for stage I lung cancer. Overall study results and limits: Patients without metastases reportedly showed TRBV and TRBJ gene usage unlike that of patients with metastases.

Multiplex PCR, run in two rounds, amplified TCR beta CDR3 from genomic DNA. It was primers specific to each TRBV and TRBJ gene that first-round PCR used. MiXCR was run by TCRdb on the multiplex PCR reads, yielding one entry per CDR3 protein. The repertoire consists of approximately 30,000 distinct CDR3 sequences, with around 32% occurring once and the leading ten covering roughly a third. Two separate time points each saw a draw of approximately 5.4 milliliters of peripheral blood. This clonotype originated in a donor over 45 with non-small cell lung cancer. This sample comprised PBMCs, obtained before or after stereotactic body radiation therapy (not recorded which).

The CDR3 sequence is CASSYSSSDDFYTF. Written as DNA, the CDR3 is TGTGCCAGCAGTTACTCGAGTTCGGACGATTTCTACACCTTC. The V gene is TRBV6-2 or TRBV6-3, the J gene TRBJ1-2; D gene unclear. V lost 0 bases and J 10 bases, leaving 15 bases between the germline ends. The CDR3 length is 14 residues. Per germline, CDR1 MNHEY and CDR2 SVGEGT.